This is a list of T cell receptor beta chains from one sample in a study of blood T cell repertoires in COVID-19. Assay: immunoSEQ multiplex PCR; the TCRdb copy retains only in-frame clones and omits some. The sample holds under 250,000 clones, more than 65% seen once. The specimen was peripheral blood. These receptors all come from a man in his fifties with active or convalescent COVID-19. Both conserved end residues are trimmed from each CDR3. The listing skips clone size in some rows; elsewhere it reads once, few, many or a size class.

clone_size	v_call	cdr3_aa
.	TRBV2	ASIGDGSDTGELF
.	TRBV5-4	ASSNKGTSDNEQF
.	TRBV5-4	ASSGGLAGLDTQY
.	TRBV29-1	SGGTGTNTEAF
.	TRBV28	ASTPTTGEQF
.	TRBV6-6	ASSLLTGGDEAF
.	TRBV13	ASSLAAGAVTNTGELF
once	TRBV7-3	ASSLAGGHADTQY
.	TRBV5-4	ASNPPGGRNTEAF
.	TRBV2	ASSEGAGGLSPLH
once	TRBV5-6	ASSFPGLGYEQY
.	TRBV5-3	ARSSRREGQDEQF
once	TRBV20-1	SASLATGVRSTEAF
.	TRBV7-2	ASSLGQATNSPLH
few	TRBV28	ASSSRNTGELF
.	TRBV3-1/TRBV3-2	ASSHVPTSGRTAYGYT
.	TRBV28	ASSPWTSGGVRTRAKY
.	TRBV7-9	ASSLASSEQF
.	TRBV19	ASSPLPGRGDGELF
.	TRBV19	ASSISEVQPQH
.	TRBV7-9	ASSPPGQGNTEAF
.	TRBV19	ASSSQGYSNQPQH
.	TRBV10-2	ASMAGETYEQY
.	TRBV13	ASSSTGVLVAGELF
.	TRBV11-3	ASSEQGGRSYEQY
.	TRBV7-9	ASSLRGEKLF
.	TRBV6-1	ASSARTGTSGGAGEQF
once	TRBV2	ASSEYPRGPPYEQY
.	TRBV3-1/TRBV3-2	ASSQGSTGFGELF
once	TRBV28	ASSFGFRLAASSANTGELF
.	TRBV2	ASSEVGRGGYT
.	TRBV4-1	ASSQDRMPGQGPYNEQF
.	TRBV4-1	ASSQYTRLSGAGELF
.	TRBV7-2	ASSLSGFPNEQF
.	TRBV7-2	ACREAHNEQF
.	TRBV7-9	ASSLITEGYEQY
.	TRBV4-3	ASSQDLMDRREKLF
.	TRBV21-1	ASSKDRGNTEAF
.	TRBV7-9	ASSLSGGVDTQY
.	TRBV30	AWRTGGAGLTGELF
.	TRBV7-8	ASSLEGKGDRT
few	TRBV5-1	ASSLLAGGPGEQY
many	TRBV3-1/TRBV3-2	ASSQDPGNLNTEAF
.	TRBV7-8	ASSRDRDTEAF
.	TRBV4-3	ASSQAVRAAKNIQY
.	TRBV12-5	ASGLVEDTQY
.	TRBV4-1	ASSHMGLAGDRDEQF
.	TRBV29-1	SVAGLGNTIY
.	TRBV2	ASMTANNSPLH
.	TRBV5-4	ASSPTGLYNSPLH
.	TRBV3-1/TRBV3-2	ASSKSIGNTIY
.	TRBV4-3	ASSQYRDSNEKLF
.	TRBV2	ASSAQDIYEKLF
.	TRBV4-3	ASSQDAQYNSPLH
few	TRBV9	ASSPRTDLYGYT
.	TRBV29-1	SVFGRDQY
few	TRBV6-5	ASSYSTGFRGKLF